Reported below is one TCR beta chain. There are 12 residues in the CDR3. Germline V gene sequence: CDR1 SQVTM, CDR2 ANQGSEA. V gave up 7 bases and J gave up 4 bases, with 10 bases separating them. These data come from a study of T cell clones after liver transplantation. Produced via immunoSEQ multiplex PCR; TCRdb's table is partial and in-frame only. This sample has roughly 100,000 clones, with roughly four fifths found just once. The input for sequencing was CD4+ T cells from blood, taken approximately 4 years after liver transplant. The sequence derives from a human patient who received a liver transplant. Some T cells may arise from the graft donor. The gene calls are TRBV29-1 and TRBJ1-4; TRBD1 might be the D (6 bases). The CDR3 sequence is CSAGQFNEKLFF. For the CDR3, the DNA is TGCAGCGCCGGACAGTTTAATGAAAAACTGTTTTTT. Looking up the rest from reference TRBV29-1 and TRBJ1-4 gives the full variable domain: SAVISQKPSRDICQRGTSLTIQCQVDSQVTMMFWYRQQPGQSLTLIATANQGSEATYESGFVIDKFPISRPNLTFSTLTVSNMSPEDSSIYLCSAGQFNEKLFFGSGTQLSVL.